Shown below are 8 T cell receptor beta chains from a single sample sequenced in a study of blood T cell repertoires in COVID-19 (dated by TCRdb to the early 2020s). Library preparation used the immunoSEQ multiplex PCR assay. TCRdb re-hosts the immuneACCESS table, in-frame sequences only. Its copies lack some clones; in the studies checked, an unresolved V gene accounts for under half of them, and the cause for the rest is not known. For this sample the table gives about 64,000 clones, of which roughly 91% were detected only once. The ten largest account for 10% of the sample. Sample: PBMCs or T cells enriched from blood (not recorded which). All receptors come from a woman in her 40s who had recovered from COVID-19.

The J gene is TRBJ2-7, the V gene TRBV18; 8 nucleotides line up with TRBD1. Unmatched junction bases numbered 8, after V lost 3 bases and J lost 1 base. The CDR3 spans 16 residues. CDR1 and CDR2 (germline): KGHSH, LQKENI. CDR3: CASSPPRTGNSYEQYF. CDR3 coding DNA: TGTGCCAGCTCACCTCCCAGGACAGGGAATTCCTACGAGCAGTACTTC. The full variable domain, with the rest looked up from reference TRBV18 and TRBJ2-7, is NAGVMQNPRHLVRRRGQEARLRCSPMKGHSHVYWYRQLPEEGLKFMVYLQKENIIDESGMPKERFSAEFPKEGPSILRIQQVVRGDSAAYFCASSPPRTGNSYEQYFGPGTRLTVT.

There are a few counts of this clone. The V and J genes are TRBV25-1 and TRBJ2-2; D perhaps matches TRBD1 (6 bases). Germline V gives CDR1 MGHDK, CDR2 SYGVNS. V gave up 4 bases and J gave up 3 bases, with 9 bases separating them. The CDR3 totals 14 residues. This CDR3 is CASSATGYTGELFF. In DNA form, the CDR3 reads TGTGCCAGCAGTGCCACAGGGTACACCGGGGAGCTGTTTTTT.

The V and J genes are TRBV5-4 and TRBJ2-5; TRBD2 matches at 9 bases. The CDR3 is made up of 14 amino acids. The V segment lost 3 bases and the J segment 5 bases; nucleotides outside the gene matches: 5. In germline, CDR1 is SGHNT, CDR2 YYREEE (reference sequence). In DNA, the CDR3 is TGTGCCAGCAGCTCCAGGACTAGCGTGGAGACCCAGTACTTC. Translating it yields CASSSRTSVETQYF.

The chain recombines TRBV24-1 with TRBJ2-7; D might be TRBD1 (6 bases). The CDR3 is 14 residues long. Per germline, CDR1 KGHDR and CDR2 SFDVKD. V lost 4 bases and J lost 3, with 12 bases in between. CDR3 in DNA: TGTGCCACCAGTGACTCCGGGACATACTACGAGCAGTACTTC. Encoded protein: CATSDSGTYYEQYF.

The genes are TRBV12-5 and TRBJ2-1; TRBD2 aligns across 9 bases. The CDR3 spans 21 residues. With 0 bases clipped from V and 0 bases from J, the junction kept 15 bases outside the gene matches. Germline V lookup: CDR1 LGHNT, CDR2 FRNRAP. The CDR3 here is CASGLVLAGGALIRSYNEQFF. CDR3 sequence (DNA): TGTGCTAGTGGTTTGGTACTTGCGGGGGGGGCTTTAATTCGCTCCTACAATGAGCAGTTCTTC.

The chain has TRBV5-1 and TRBJ2-4; 14 bases agree with TRBD2. The CDR3 has 16 residues. Germline CDR1 is SGHRS and CDR2 is YFSETQ. V was pared by 2 bases and J by 6 bases, with 4 bases of the junction left unmatched. The CDR3 DNA is TGCGCCAGCAGCTTACGGACTAGCGGGGGGACAAACATTCAGTACTTC. This codes for CASSLRTSGGTNIQYF.

The V gene is TRBV3-1 (or the pseudogene TRBV3-2), the J gene TRBJ1-6; TRBD1 matches 9 bases. The V segment lost 0 bases and the J segment 9 bases; nucleotides outside the gene matches: 3. From germline, CDR1 is LGHDT and CDR2 YNNKEL (reference sequence). The CDR3 loop spans 15 amino acids. The DNA of the CDR3 is TGTGCCAGCAGCCAAGATTGGACAGGGGCTTCACCCCTCCACTTT. Protein: CASSQDWTGASPLHF.

CDR3 sequence: CASSLRGVDTEAFF. The DNA for the CDR3 is TGCGCCAGCAGCTTGAGGGGCGTAGACACTGAAGCTTTCTTT. The chain is built from TRBV5-1 and TRBJ1-1, with D perhaps TRBD1 (5 bases). Trimming removed 1 base at V and 3 bases at J, with 10 bases between. Germline V gene lookup returns CDR1 SGHRS and CDR2 YFSETQ. The CDR3 has 14 residues.